Following are 8 T cell receptor beta chains from one sample sequenced in a study of blood T cell repertoires in COVID-19. Libraries were prepared by immunoSEQ multiplex PCR; TCRdb keeps only in-frame clonotypes and omits some of them. The profile shows hundreds of thousands of clones, roughly nine tenths of them singletons. Sequencing was performed on PBMCs or T cells enriched from blood (not recorded which). These receptors all stem from a woman in her sixties or seventies who had recovered from COVID-19.

This chain links TRBV2 with TRBJ2-1, with D perhaps matching TRBD1 (6 bases). The CDR3 has 15 residues. CDR1 SNHLY and CDR2 FYNNEI come from the germline V gene. V lost 2 bases, J lost 0 bases, and 8 bases lay in between. CDR3 DNA sequence: TGTGCCAGCAGTGAACAGGGGAGCTCCTACAATGAGCAGTTCTTC. It encodes CASSEQGSSYNEQFF.

The genes are TRBV5-1 and TRBJ1-5, with D perhaps matching TRBD1 (5 bases). V lost 4 bases and J 4 bases, leaving 15 bases between the germline ends. The CDR3 has 15 residues. From germline, CDR1 is SGHRS and CDR2 YFSETQ. CDR3 DNA sequence: TGCGCCAGCAGCCCGCAGGGTGATTGGAATCAGCCCCAGCATTTT. Its protein product is CASSPQGDWNQPQHF.

V gene TRBV7-9 combines with J gene TRBJ2-2, with D possibly TRBD1 on 6 matching bases. V was cut by 4 bases and J by 7 bases, with 13 bases left in between. The CDR3 runs to 14 residues. CDR1 SEHNR and CDR2 FQNEAQ come from the germline V gene (reference sequence). CDR3 in amino acids: CASSSTGSSGELFF. In DNA, the CDR3 is TGTGCCAGCAGCTCCACAGGGTCTAGCGGGGAGCTGTTTTTT. Full variable domain (missing parts from reference TRBV7-9 and TRBJ2-2): DTGVSQNPRHKITKRGQNVTFRCDPISEHNRLYWYRQTLGQGPEFLTYFQNEAQLEKSRLLSDRFSAERPKGSFSTLEIQRTEQGDSAMYLCASSSTGSSGELFFGEGSRLTVL.

This chain links TRBV19 with TRBJ1-3; 8 nucleotides align to TRBD1. CDR1 and CDR2 (germline): LNHDA, SQIVND (reference sequence). The CDR3 is 16 amino acids. V lost 5 bases and J lost 4; bases outside the gene matches: 10. In DNA, the CDR3 is TGTGCCAGTAGTGTCACCGGGACAGGTTCGGGAAACACCATATATTTT. Amino acids: CASSVTGTGSGNTIYF.

V usage is TRBV18 and J usage is TRBJ2-4; D gene uncertain. Germline V gene data show CDR1 as KGHSH and CDR2 as LQKENI. V was shortened by 2 bases and J by 6 bases, with 11 bases between the two germline ends. This CDR3 is 14 amino acids long. The CDR3 sequence: CASSPSGVGNIQYF. For the CDR3, the DNA is TGTGCCAGCTCACCATCAGGTGTTGGAAACATTCAGTACTTC.

The chain links TRBV24-1 to TRBJ1-5; D uncertain. V dropped 1 base and J dropped 4 bases, with 7 bases sitting between them. CDR3 length: 14 residues. Germline assignment: CDR1 KGHDR and CDR2 SFDVKD. The CDR3 loop reads CATSDFSGNQPQHF. CDR3 in DNA: TGTGCCACCAGTGATTTTAGCGGGAATCAGCCCCAGCATTTT.

This clone was seen a few times. CDR3 residues: CASSLSQVQSSPLHF. The CDR3 nucleotides are TGCGCCAGCAGCCTATCGCAGGTTCAGAGTTCACCCCTCCACTTT. This chain uses TRBV4-1 with TRBJ1-6; unclear D gene. V shed 4 bases and J shed 9 bases, with 16 bases lying between them. Germline CDR1 reads MGHRA; CDR2 reads YSYEKL. CDR3 length: 15 amino acids.

This clone showed up just once. V and J are TRBV19 and TRBJ1-5; D is unclear. The CDR3 is made up of 15 amino acids. Germline lookup yields CDR1 LNHDA and CDR2 SQIVND (reference sequence). The germline V and J ends were trimmed by 3 bases and 3 bases, with 12 bases remaining between them. Written as DNA, the CDR3 is TGTGCCAGTAGTATTATTGGCCAGTTCAATCAGCCCCAGCATTTT. Amino acids: CASSIIGQFNQPQHF.